The 27 T cell receptor beta chains below come from one sample, sequenced in a study of cytomegalovirus exposure and HLA in healthy donors. Vbeta (60) and Jbeta (13) primers were used in the PCR. Sequenced by immunoSEQ multiplex PCR; TCRdb stores in-frame clones only, minus some. The sample has 40,000 to 60,000 clones. Sequencing was carried out using PBMCs. These receptors were obtained from a man between 35 and 55 years old in good health and CMV-seropositive.

This chain joins TRBV6-6 and TRBJ2-3; 10 bases are a match to TRBD2. CDR1 is MNHNY and CDR2 is SVGAGI in the germline V gene (reference sequence). CDR3 length equals 15 residues. After removal of 5 bases from V and 1 base from J, the junction contained 3 bases not matched to a gene. CDR3 region: CASSTGTSGTDTQYF. In DNA form, the CDR3 reads TGTGCCAGCAGTACCGGGACTAGCGGCACAGATACGCAGTATTTT.

The chain couples TRBV10-3 to TRBJ1-5; tentatively, D is TRBD1 (5 bases). Germline V gene data show CDR1 as ENHRY and CDR2 as SYGVKD. This CDR3 is 17 amino acids long. V lost 0 bases and J lost 7, with 19 bases in between. CDR3 residues: CAISESSGGTLVQPQHF. Here the CDR3 DNA reads TGTGCCATCAGTGAGTCGAGCGGAGGGACTTTGGTACAGCCCCAGCATTTT.

V gene TRBV9 combines with J gene TRBJ2-4; 14 bases are shared with TRBD2. This CDR3 comprises 18 residues. The germline CDR1 and CDR2 sequences are SGDLS and YYNGEE. V lost 3 bases, J lost 5 bases, and 10 bases stayed unmatched. The CDR3 DNA is TGTGCCAGCAGCGAGACCGGGACTAGCGGGAGTCGCCAAAACATTCAGTACTTC. As protein: CASSETGTSGSRQNIQYF.

V is TRBV7-3 and J is TRBJ2-1, with 10 bases identical to TRBD2. The CDR3 contains 16 residues. V lost 5 bases and J lost 0; bases outside the gene matches: 4. Looked up from germline, CDR1 is SGHTA and CDR2 is FQGTGA. The CDR3 spells CASSNIAGGSYNEQFF. DNA for the CDR3: TGTGCCAGCAGCAACATAGCGGGGGGCTCCTACAATGAGCAGTTCTTC.

The chain recombines TRBV28 with TRBJ1-4; 8 bases are a match to TRBD1. With 5 bases clipped from V and 7 bases from J, the junction kept 9 bases outside the gene matches. Germline lookup yields CDR1 MDHEN and CDR2 SYDVKM. The length of the CDR3 is 15 residues. CDR3 DNA: TGTGCCAGCAGTCCGACAGGGGACGAGGGTGAAAAACTGTTTTTT. As protein: CASSPTGDEGEKLFF.

The chain uses TRBV6-5 and TRBJ2-3, with 11 bases that match TRBD1. The V gene's germline CDR1 is MNHEY and CDR2 SVGAGI. J lost 4 bases, V lost 6 bases, and 6 bases had no gene match. The CDR3 covers 15 residues. CDR3 amino acids: CASSLDRGLADTQYF. Here the CDR3 DNA reads TGTGCCAGCAGCTTGGACAGGGGGCTGGCAGATACGCAGTATTTT.

V and J are TRBV6-5 and TRBJ2-7; TRBD1 aligns across 8 bases. Trimming cost V 8 bases and J 2 bases; bases outside gene matches: 5. The CDR3 has 13 residues. In germline, CDR1 is MNHEY, CDR2 SVGAGI. Here the CDR3 DNA reads TGTGCCAGCCTGGGACAGGAGACCTACGAGCAGTACTTC. It encodes CASLGQETYEQYF.

This sequence joins TRBV27 and TRBJ2-3; TRBD2 is a possible D gene (6 bases). Trimming removed 7 bases from V and 4 bases from J, with 9 bases in between. The germline V gene encodes CDR1 MNHEY and CDR2 SMNVEV (reference sequence). The CDR3 spans 12 residues. The CDR3 loop reads CASTGGPDTQYF. In nucleotides, the CDR3 is TGTGCCAGCACCGGAGGGCCAGATACGCAGTATTTT.

This chain connects TRBV7-9 to TRBJ1-2, with 10 bases matching TRBD1. The germline V gene has CDR1 SEHNR and CDR2 FQNEAQ (reference sequence). The CDR3 runs 14 residues. V trimming: 5 bases; J trimming: 7 bases; junction bases outside the gene matches: 7. As DNA, the CDR3 is TGTGCCAGCAGCCTGGGACAGGGGCAAAGTGGCTACACCTTC. It codes for CASSLGQGQSGYTF.

The chain employs TRBV7-8 and TRBJ1-2; D may be TRBD1 (5 bases). Germline CDR1 and CDR2: SGHVS and FQNEAQ. Deletions cut 2 bases from V and 4 bases from J, with 14 bases between. CDR3 length: 15 amino acids. The CDR3 is CASSLNGGEGYGYTF. CDR3 nucleotides: TGTGCCAGCAGCTTAAATGGAGGGGAGGGCTATGGCTACACCTTC. The full variable domain, with the rest looked up from reference TRBV7-8 and TRBJ1-2, is GAGVSQSPRYKVAKRGQDVALRCDPISGHVSLFWYQQALGQGPEFLTYFQNEAQLDKSGLPSDRFFAERPEGSVSTLKIQRTQQEDSAVYLCASSLNGGEGYGYTFGSGTRLTVV.

The chain links TRBV10-3 to TRBJ1-5; D is perhaps TRBD1 (5 bases). V dropped 3 bases and J dropped 1 base, with 10 bases sitting between them. The CDR3 is 15 residues long. Germline V CDR1 and CDR2: ENHRY, SYGVKD. CDR3 DNA: TGTGCCATCAGTGACAGCAGGGCAAGCAATCAGCCCCAGCATTTT. Amino acid sequence: CAISDSRASNQPQHF.

This chain uses TRBV28 with TRBJ2-3; 9 nucleotides match TRBD2. The CDR3 extends over 14 amino acids. After removal of 8 bases from V and 5 bases from J, the junction contained 8 bases not matched to a gene. Per germline, CDR1 MDHEN and CDR2 SYDVKM. Here the CDR3 DNA reads TGTGCCAGCCGGCCTAGCGGGAATGAAGATACGCAGTATTTT. Residues: CASRPSGNEDTQYF.

V is TRBV7-3 and J is TRBJ2-3, with unresolved D. The CDR3 length is 15 residues. V gave up 5 bases and J gave up 0 bases, with 12 bases separating them. Germline-derived CDR1 and CDR2 are SGHTA and FQGTGA. This CDR3 is CASSAGLTSTDTQYF. The CDR3 DNA reads TGTGCCAGCAGCGCCGGTCTCACGAGCACAGATACGCAGTATTTT.

The V call is TRBV9, the J call TRBJ2-2, with a possible D match to TRBD1 (6 bases). Germline CDR1 is SGDLS and CDR2 is YYNGEE. The V gene lost 0 bases and the J gene lost 0 bases, with 15 bases spanning the gap. The CDR3 loop spans 18 amino acids. The DNA of the CDR3 is TGTGCCAGCAGCGTAGTCGGTCGTCAGGGGTCGAACACCGGGGAGCTGTTTTTT. Residues: CASSVVGRQGSNTGELFF.

The CDR3 sequence is CASSLQGGGNSPLHF. The CDR3 DNA reads as TGTGCCAGCAGTTTACAGGGCGGTGGGAATTCACCCCTCCACTTT. The chain combines TRBV27 with TRBJ1-6; D might be TRBD1 (5 bases). This CDR3 has 15 amino acids. Looked up from germline, CDR1 is MNHEY and CDR2 is SMNVEV (reference sequence). The V end lost 2 bases, the J end lost 7 bases, and 12 bases lay between the germline ends.

The V and J genes are TRBV6-5 and TRBJ1-6; 8 bases agree with TRBD1. Unmatched junction bases numbered 12, after V lost 7 bases and J lost 10 bases. The CDR3 is 15 amino acids. The germline V gene encodes CDR1 MNHEY and CDR2 SVGAGI. The CDR3 DNA is TGTGCCAGCACCCCCGACAGGGGCGCGGTCTCACCCCTCCACTTT. Protein: CASTPDRGAVSPLHF.

The chain uses TRBV5-1 and TRBJ1-1; possibly TRBD1 for D (5 bases). Germline lookup yields CDR1 SGHRS and CDR2 YFSETQ. The V gene lost 3 bases and the J gene lost 4 bases, with 10 bases spanning the gap. CDR3 length: 13 amino acids. The CDR3 sequence is CASSWAGGTEAFF. CDR3 coding DNA: TGCGCCAGCAGCTGGGCCGGGGGCACTGAAGCTTTCTTT.

The chain recombines TRBV9 with TRBJ2-1; 7 bases fit TRBD2. V shed 4 bases, J shed 9 bases, and the junction held 22 bases outside the gene matches. Per germline, CDR1 SGDLS and CDR2 YYNGEE. CDR3 size: 18 residues. CDR3 sequence: CASSPRGDLAALGGEQFF. The CDR3 DNA is TGTGCCAGCAGCCCCCGAGGGGACCTAGCGGCTCTAGGCGGTGAGCAGTTCTTC.

The chain links TRBV9 to TRBJ2-1; 14 bases agree with TRBD2. CDR1 and CDR2 from the germline V gene are SGDLS and YYNGEE. Germline trimming cut 0 bases from V and 3 bases from J; bases unmatched to any gene: 2. The CDR3 contains 17 residues. The CDR3 bases are TGTGCCAGCAGCGTAGGACTAGCGGGGGGGTTCTACAATGAGCAGTTCTTC. Translating it yields CASSVGLAGGFYNEQFF.

CDR3 loop: CASSTGGFGNQPQHF. For the CDR3, the DNA is TGCGCCAGCAGTACGGGAGGGTTTGGCAATCAGCCCCAGCATTTT. V usage is TRBV10-2 and J usage is TRBJ1-5; D gene uncertain. The V gene's germline CDR1 is WSHSY and CDR2 SAAADI. Trimming cost V 5 bases and J 2 bases, with 13 bases left between them. This CDR3 is built from 15 residues.

V usage is TRBV15 and J usage is TRBJ1-2; D not certain. Germline V gene lookup returns CDR1 LNHNV and CDR2 YYDKDF (reference sequence). The CDR3 extends over 12 amino acids. V shed 0 bases and J shed 7 bases, with 6 bases lying between them. CDR3 nucleotide sequence: TGTGCCACCAGCAGAGATCTAGGTGGCTACACCTTC. Protein: CATSRDLGGYTF.

V is TRBV5-6 and J is TRBJ2-4; 9 nucleotides match TRBD2. Germline V gene data show CDR1 as SGHDT and CDR2 as YYEEEE. The CDR3 has 17 amino acids. The trim removed 4 bases at V and 0 bases at J, leaving 8 bases unmatched. The DNA for the CDR3 is TGTGCCAGCAGCCCCCTAGCGGGGAGTCTAGCCAAAAACATTCAGTACTTC. The encoded protein is CASSPLAGSLAKNIQYF.

This rearrangement joins TRBV4-3 to TRBJ2-7; 10 nucleotides line up with TRBD2. This CDR3 spans 17 amino acids. Germline-derived CDR1 and CDR2 are LGHNA and YSLEER. With 0 bases clipped from V and 2 bases from J, the junction kept 7 bases outside the gene matches. CDR3 sequence: CASSQDPRLAGAYEQYF. DNA for the CDR3: TGCGCCAGCAGCCAAGATCCACGGCTAGCGGGGGCCTACGAGCAGTACTTC.

The V call is TRBV30, the J call TRBJ1-1, with TRBD1 matching over 9 bases. The ends lost 0 bases at V and 0 bases at J; junction bases unmatched: 11. The CDR3 covers 18 residues. From germline, CDR1 is GTSNPN and CDR2 SVGIG (reference sequence). Here the CDR3 reads CAWSVQSGTGLLNTEAFF. The CDR3 coding sequence is TGTGCCTGGAGTGTACAAAGTGGGACAGGGCTCTTGAACACTGAAGCTTTCTTT.

V gene TRBV27 combines with J gene TRBJ2-7, with 9 bases identical to TRBD1. CDR1 is MNHEY, CDR2 SMNVEV, per germline (reference sequence). The CDR3 length is 14 residues. With V trimmed by 8 bases and J by 0 bases, 5 bases remained unmatched. The CDR3 DNA reads TGTGCCAGCTCGGGACAGGGCCTCTCCTACGAGCAGTACTTC. It codes for CASSGQGLSYEQYF.

J is TRBJ2-3 and V is TRBV7-3; D might be TRBD1 (5 bases). V lost 4 bases to trimming and J lost 4 bases, with 9 bases between them. The CDR3 is made up of 13 amino acids. Germline CDR1 is SGHTA and CDR2 is FQGTGA. The CDR3: CASSWGGPDTQYF. DNA of the CDR3: TGTGCCAGCAGCTGGGGCGGACCAGATACGCAGTATTTT.

The CDR3 reads CSAGQGISDTQYF. As DNA, the CDR3 is TGCAGCGCTGGACAGGGGATATCAGATACGCAGTATTTT. The chain has TRBV29-1 and TRBJ2-3; TRBD1 agrees at 9 bases. V shed 7 bases, J shed 4 bases, and the junction held 6 bases outside the gene matches. The CDR3 is 13 amino acids. From germline, CDR1 is SQVTM and CDR2 ANQGSEA.